The TCR beta chain under discussion was sequenced for a study of breast tumors, draining lymph nodes, adjacent tissues (dated by TCRdb to the mid-2010s). Looking at the study overall: In breast cancer patients, the study compared the TCR beta repertoires of tumor, adjacent nontumor tissue and axillary lymph nodes. The study aimed to assess the relationships and possible T-cell exchange between tumor, surrounding tissue and draining lymph node repertoires in human breast cancer.

To note about this clonotype: This receptor's antigen is unknown. One base away there is no much larger clone; base qualities are not given.

Overall results and qualifications from the work: A scenario in which most tumor T cells derive from the lymph node and then expand within tumor tissue was judged to be consistent with the data. Rather than being directly demonstrated, the conclusion that tumor T cells originate in lymph nodes was presented as consistent with a hypothesis. T-cell repertoire diversity in tumors was found to be lower than in lymph nodes but higher than in nontumor tissue, and preferential V and J gene usage was observed. Tumor and nontumor tissue repertoires were found to be significantly more similar in luminal-like than in basal-like breast cancer.

Lymph node samples came from the axillary draining lymph nodes of breast cancer patients. Sequencing instrument: Illumina HiSeq 2000. Multiplex PCR amplification was used to generate the TCR beta chain libraries. High-throughput sequencing was used to analyze the amplified TCR beta chain products. TCRdb applied fastp at Q25 and MiXCR to the public reads, then kept only in-frame beta chains. One record per CDR3 amino acid sequence lists the most common genes and DNA. Counted in this sample were some 230,000 distinct CDR3 sequences; nearly 35% of them appeared once. The ten largest clones represent approximately 4% of the sample. The clonotype comes from a female donor with breast cancer. Some clones in this sample may be carry-over from other donors' samples. The source material was axillary lymph node tissue.

The nucleotide sequence reads TGCAGCGTTGATAGTTCAGGGGGTGTCTATGGCTACACCTTC. Translated, it reads CSVDSSGGVYGYTF. The sequence links TRBV29-1 to TRBJ1-2, with 7 middle bases fitting TRBD1. Trimming leaves V shorter by 3 bases and J shorter by 4 bases, with the junction holding 8 bases beyond the gene matches. Including cysteine and phenylalanine, the CDR3 has 14 amino acids. The CDR3 DNA has 42 bases and is translated from base 1. CDR1 and CDR2 are read off the germline V gene as SQVTM and ANQGSEA.